The source of this T cell receptor beta chain is a study of CD8+ T cells in alopecia areata. As for the study in general: Treatment comprised oral tofacitinib, 5 to 10 mg twice daily, in treated patients. Affected scalp percentage set treated patients' severity scores.

Extracted RNA was reverse transcribed into cDNA, the sequencing template. Here immunoSEQ multiplex PCR was the method, and the copy in TCRdb shows in-frame clones only, minus some. The sample consists of roughly 200,000 clones, about two fifths of them appearing once. Treatment meaning: oral pan-JAK inhibitor, 5-10 mg twice daily. Punch biopsies of lesional scalp, plus peripheral blood, were taken from alopecia areata patients. The V gene's germline CDR1 is KGHSH and CDR2 LQKENI. J was trimmed by 7 bases and V by 3 bases; bases with no gene match: 3. The CDR3 is 15 residues long. Sequencing was performed on CD4+ T cells sorted from blood, taken around week 34, from a patient treated with tofacitinib. V gene TRBV18 combines with J gene TRBJ1-6, with 10 bases identical to TRBD1. This TCR was recovered from a human donor with alopecia areata. The CDR3: CASSPMDRGNSPLHF. The DNA for the CDR3 is TGTGCCAGCTCACCTATGGACAGGGGGAATTCACCCCTCCACTTT.